These T cell receptor beta chains were read from a single sample in a study of cytomegalovirus exposure and HLA in healthy donors. Sequenced by immunoSEQ multiplex PCR; TCRdb stores in-frame clones only, minus some. The data hold roughly 120,000 clones, with roughly 70% observed a single time. The specimen was PBMCs. The source is a man aged 18 to 29 in good health and CMV-seropositive. The CDR3 runs from the conserved cysteine through the conserved F or W. D genes are given only for firm matches. Some rows mark clone size as missing; the rest say once, few, many or name a class of expanded clone.

J gene	clone size	V gene	D gene	CDR3 DNA	CDR3 protein
TRBJ2-3	-	TRBV4-1	TRBD1	TGCGCCAGCAGCCAAGTCGGACAGGGGGCATTCCTCACAGATACGCAGTATTTT	CASSQVGQGAFLTDTQYF
TRBJ1-1	-	TRBV7-2	-	TGTGCCAGCAGCTTAGTAAACCTATACACTGAAGCTTTCTTT	CASSLVNLYTEAFF
TRBJ2-2	-	TRBV28	TRBD1	TGTGCCAGCAGTACCCGCCGACAGGGGGCAAGTAACACCGGGGAGCTGTTTTTT	CASSTRRQGASNTGELFF
TRBJ2-1	-	TRBV7-9	-	TGTGCCAGCAGCTTAGTCACGGCGGGGTACAATGAGCAGTTCTTC	CASSLVTAGYNEQFF
TRBJ1-1	once	TRBV6-5	-	TGTGCCAGCAGTTCGACAGTGAACACTGAAGCTTTCTTT	CASSSTVNTEAFF
TRBJ1-6	-	TRBV19	-	TGTGCCACAAGAGGGGGGGGGAATAATTCACCCCTCCACTTT	CATRGGGNNSPLHF
TRBJ1-6	few	TRBV15	-	TGTGCCACCAGCTCGCGAGGTGATTCGGCCCTCCACTTT	CATSSRGDSALHF
TRBJ2-2	-	TRBV28	-	TGTGCCAGCACCCACGGAGGGTTCGGGACCGGGGAGCTGTTTTTT	CASTHGGFGTGELFF
TRBJ2-2	-	TRBV9	TRBD2	TGTGCCAGCAGCGTCACTAGCGGGAACACCGGGGAGCTGTTTTTT	CASSVTSGNTGELFF
TRBJ2-2	-	TRBV4-1	TRBD1	TGCGCCAGCAGCCCCCGACAGGGAAACACCGGGGAGCTGTTTTTT	CASSPRQGNTGELFF
TRBJ1-1	few	TRBV5-4	-	TGTGCCAGCAGCTTGAGGGGTGAAGCTTTCTTT	CASSLRGEAFF
TRBJ1-2	-	TRBV18	-	TGTGCCAGCTCACCAATACTCGGAGGGTCCCCGGGGGGCTACACCTTC	CASSPILGGSPGGYTF
TRBJ2-5	once	TRBV9	-	TGTGCCAGCAGCGTAGGTGACTACCCCCAAGAGACCCAGTACTTC	CASSVGDYPQETQYF
TRBJ1-4	few	TRBV28	-	TGTGCCACTGGGGGAGGGGTAAATGAAAAACTGTTTTTT	CATGGGVNEKLFF
TRBJ1-5	-	TRBV10-2	-	TGCGCCAGCAGTGAGTTTAGGGGTCAGCCCCAGCATTTT	CASSEFRGQPQHF
TRBJ1-6	-	TRBV10-1	-	TGCGCCAGGGCGGGATTGGGGGAAAAGAGCTCCTATAATTCACCCCTCCACTTT	CARAGLGEKSSYNSPLHF
TRBJ2-7	-	TRBV15	-	TGTGCCACCAGTTTCCGGGGGGCGGACTACGAGCAGTACTTC	CATSFRGADYEQYF
TRBJ1-1	once	TRBV5-1	-	TGCGCCAGCAGCTTGACGGTTGGGAACACTGAAGCTTTCTTT	CASSLTVGNTEAFF
TRBJ2-6	-	TRBV6-5	-	TGTGCCAGCACCCGACTGACCTCTGGGGCCAACGTCCTGACTTTC	CASTRLTSGANVLTF
TRBJ2-5	-	TRBV7-2	TRBD2	TGTGCCAGCAGCTCCCCAGAGCGGGGCGAGACCCAGTACTTC	CASSSPERGETQYF